The clone carrying this TCR beta chain has more than one count but fewer than ten. The sample originates from a study of identical twins. TCRdb passed the 5' RACE reads through MiXCR, listing each CDR3 protein once. The repertoire holds roughly 200,000 distinct CDR3 sequences, with 15% to 20% as singletons. The junction had 7 bases not matched to a gene; V was cut back by 3 bases and J by 0 bases. CDR1 and CDR2 (germline): DFQATT, SNEGSKA (reference sequence). This CDR3 contains 16 residues. The sample was also reused in another study, on T cells expressing NK-cell markers.

The genes are TRBV20-1 and TRBJ2-2, with 7 bases matching TRBD1. The sequencing sample was made of CD8+ T cells sorted from blood. The clonotype was recovered from a woman between 18 and 29 years old in good health. CDR3 in DNA: TGCAGTGCTAGGCGGAAGGGGGCCACGAACACCGGGGAGCTGTTTTTT. It encodes CSARRKGATNTGELFF.